This TCR beta chain was sequenced in a study of blood T cell repertoires in COVID-19. On the study more broadly: Italy, Spain and the United States were the sources of the convalescent and acute COVID-19 samples. From T cells, B-cell-depleted T cells, or PBMCs came the material, which was cDNA or gDNA.

Germline V lookup: CDR1 MNHEY, CDR2 SVGEGT. J lost 1 base, V lost 5 bases, and 4 bases had no gene match. The CDR3 covers 15 residues. Authors' analysis steps: Nucleated cell number was recorded as an estimate derived from reference gene primer amplification. The protocol was immunoSEQ multiplex PCR, while the TCRdb copy is restricted to in-frame clones and leaves out a portion. Clone size and V and J calls were adopted from that table, with D and trimming inferred from the DNA. The table records approximately 50,000 clones, 86% of them present only once. This sequence originates from a human donor in a cohort sampled during active COVID-19. The specimen was peripheral blood. This rearrangement joins TRBV6-2 or TRBV6-3 to TRBJ1-1; 10 bases are shared with TRBD1. CDR3 DNA: TGTGCCAGCAGTGACAGGGGGCGGGGGAACACTGAAGCTTTCTTT. Its translation is CASSDRGRGNTEAFF.